This is a list of T cell receptor beta chains from one sample in a study of vaccination effects on CD4 cells after COVID-19. Generated by immunoSEQ multiplex PCR, the TCRdb table keeps only in-frame clones and is missing some. The data contain some 61,000 clones, about 80% of them seen just once; the ten biggest clones take up about 0.86%. For these TCRs, the target antigens are not known. The sequencing here drew on CD4+ T cells from PBMCs cultured with HCoV-OC43 spike peptides, taken after COVID-19 vaccination. The receptors derive from a human donor who received a COVID-19 vaccine. Each CDR3 is given with its conserved first and last residue. A D gene is named only where the DNA matches it firmly. Size is omitted from some rows. Given values are once, few, many or a class for expanded clones.

d_call clone_size j_call v_call cdr3_nt cdr3_aa
NA few TRBJ1-5 TRBV6-6 TGTGCCAGCAGTTACCGCGTTGGGGGCAATCAGCCCCAGCATTTT CASSYRVGGNQPQHF
TRBD2 NA TRBJ2-1 TRBV5-1 TGCGCCAGCAGCCTGGATACTAGCGGGGTCGGTGAGCAGTTCTTC CASSLDTSGVGEQFF
NA NA TRBJ2-5 TRBV6-6 TGTGCCAGCAGTCGGGACATATGGACCCAGTACTTC CASSRDIWTQYF
NA NA TRBJ1-3 TRBV24-1 TGTGCCACCAGTAATAGCGGGACCAGTGGAAACACCATATATTTT CATSNSGTSGNTIYF
NA NA TRBJ2-5 TRBV5-1 TGCGCCAGCAGCTTGGGTGGGGTAGACGAGACCCAGTACTTC CASSLGGVDETQYF
NA NA TRBJ2-1 TRBV6-5 TGTGCCAGCAGTTACTCCCAGGGGGAGGATGAGCAGTTCTTC CASSYSQGEDEQFF
NA NA TRBJ1-3 TRBV28 TGTGCCAGCGCCAGCGGGGGCAGCTCTGGAAACACCATATATTTT CASASGGSSGNTIYF
NA NA TRBJ1-3 TRBV10-3 TGTGCCGTGATGGACTACTCTGGAAACACCATATATTTT CAVMDYSGNTIYF
TRBD1 NA TRBJ1-1 TRBV11-3 TGTGCCAGCAGCTTAGAGGGGACAGGGGCAACTGAAGCTTTCTTT CASSLEGTGATEAFF
TRBD1 NA TRBJ1-1 TRBV30 TGTGCCTGGAGTGGACAGGGCTGGAGGACTGAAGCTTTCTTT CAWSGQGWRTEAFF
NA few TRBJ2-5 TRBV3-1/TRBV3-2 TGTGCCAGCAGCCAAGACAGGGCGCACCCCGGGGAGACCCAGTACTTC CASSQDRAHPGETQYF
TRBD1 NA TRBJ1-2 TRBV5-6 TGTGCCAGCAGCCGCCTTACCGGACAGGGAGGGGGCTATGGCTACACCTTC CASSRLTGQGGGYGYTF
NA NA TRBJ2-5 TRBV5-1 TGCGCCAGCAGATTTGGGACAGGCGGGAGGGAGACCCAGTACTTC CASRFGTGGRETQYF
TRBD1 NA TRBJ1-4 TRBV28 TGTGCCAGCAGCCGGACAGGGTTTTCTACTAATGAAAAACTGTTTTTT CASSRTGFSTNEKLFF
NA NA TRBJ1-1 TRBV6-6 TGTGCCAGCAGGGTTAACAGGGAAGGGACTGAAGCTTTCTTT CASRVNREGTEAFF
NA once TRBJ1-4 TRBV19 TGTGCCAGTAGTGTACAGGGAGGAGTCGAAAAACTGTTTTTT CASSVQGGVEKLFF
TRBD1 few TRBJ1-1 TRBV27 TGTGCCAGCATTGAAACGGACAGGGGGCGAAACACTGAAGCTTTCTTT CASIETDRGRNTEAFF
NA NA TRBJ1-6 TRBV18 TGTGCCAGCTCACCAGGAAATTCACCCCTCCACTTT CASSPGNSPLHF
NA NA TRBJ2-3 TRBV12-3/TRBV12-4 TGTGCCAGCAATGGCCGGGGCACAGATACGCAGTATTTT CASNGRGTDTQYF
TRBD1 NA TRBJ1-4 TRBV2 TGTGCCAGCAGCCGACAGGGGGGGACTAATGAAAAACTGTTTTTT CASSRQGGTNEKLFF
NA NA TRBJ2-1 TRBV29-1 TGCAGCGCACCCGGACAGCGGAGAGTCAATGAGCAGTTCTTC CSAPGQRRVNEQFF
NA NA TRBJ1-2 TRBV19 TGTGCCAGTAGTTATAGACAGGACTATGGCTACACCTTC CASSYRQDYGYTF
NA NA TRBJ2-3 TRBV10-2 TGCGCCAGCAGCGAACAGGTGGTAGATACGCAGTATTTT CASSEQVVDTQYF
TRBD1 NA TRBJ1-5 TRBV28 TGTGCCACCCGACAGGGGGCCGGCAATCAGCCCCAGCATTTT CATRQGAGNQPQHF
NA NA TRBJ2-1 TRBV5-1 TGCGCCAGCAGCTTACAATCGACGGTGGGCAATGAGCAGTTCTTC CASSLQSTVGNEQFF
TRBD1 NA TRBJ1-2 TRBV5-4 TGTGCCAGCAGCAGACAGGGCATCGGCTACACCTTC CASSRQGIGYTF
TRBD2 NA TRBJ2-1 TRBV2 TGTGCCAGCAGTGTCGTGACTAGCGGGGCCAATGAGCAGTTCTTC CASSVVTSGANEQFF
NA NA TRBJ1-1 TRBV7-9 TGTGCCAGCAGCTTAGGAGACGAAGGTCGGCTGAACACTGAAGCTTTCTTT CASSLGDEGRLNTEAFF
TRBD1 NA TRBJ1-3 TRBV18 TGTGCCAGCTCACCAATCTCAGGGAGGGACAGTGGAAACACCATATATTTT CASSPISGRDSGNTIYF
NA NA TRBJ1-3 TRBV14 TGTGCCAGCAGCCAAGATCGGATCCCTGGGGACACCATATATTTT CASSQDRIPGDTIYF
NA few TRBJ2-1 TRBV4-1 TGCGCCAGCAGCCAAGGATTTCCGGGTGGGGGCTCCTACAATGAGCAGTTCTTC CASSQGFPGGGSYNEQFF
NA NA TRBJ1-1 TRBV19 TGTGCCAGTAGTATACCCCAGAATGAAGCTTTCTTT CASSIPQNEAFF
TRBD1 once TRBJ1-2 TRBV5-5 TGTGCCAGCAGCTTGCGGGACAGTGGGGGCTACACCTTC CASSLRDSGGYTF
NA NA TRBJ1-2 TRBV29-1 TGCAGCGTTGGGTCTAACTATGGCTACACCTTC CSVGSNYGYTF
NA NA TRBJ1-4 TRBV3-1/TRBV3-2 TGTGCCAGCAGCCAACGGGGACAACTGTTTTTT CASSQRGQLFF
NA NA TRBJ1-1 TRBV30 TGTGCCTGGAGCCCCGCCCCCATGAACACTGAAGCTTTCTTT CAWSPAPMNTEAFF
TRBD1 NA TRBJ1-2 TRBV6-5 TGTGCCAGCAGTTCGTACCCAGGGGGAAGCTATGGCTACACCTTC CASSSYPGGSYGYTF
NA few TRBJ1-2 TRBV2 TGTGCCAGCTCTGACGCGAGCAACTATGGCTACACCTTC CASSDASNYGYTF
NA NA TRBJ1-4 TRBV24-1 TGTGCCACCAGTGATTCCCTGGGTGAAAAACTGTTTTTT CATSDSLGEKLFF
TRBD1 NA TRBJ2-3 TRBV19 TGTGCCAGTAGACACAGGGGCCTCAGCACAGATACGCAGTATTTT CASRHRGLSTDTQYF
TRBD2 NA TRBJ2-5 TRBV5-1 TGCGCCAGCAGCTTTAGCGGGCGACAAGAGACCCAGTACTTC CASSFSGRQETQYF
NA NA TRBJ2-1 TRBV6-2/TRBV6-3 TGTGCCAGCAGTTACTCGGGGGAAAGTGAGCAGTTCTTC CASSYSGESEQFF
TRBD1 NA TRBJ1-1 TRBV5-1 TGCGCCAGCAGGTTCGGGGACAGGGGCACTGAAGCTTTCTTT CASRFGDRGTEAFF
NA NA TRBJ1-5 TRBV9 TGTGCCAGCAGCGTAGGGGGGCTGAAAAATCAGCCCCAGCATTTT CASSVGGLKNQPQHF
NA NA TRBJ2-5 TRBV7-2 TGTGCCAGCAGCTTAGGGTATTCGGAGACCCAGTACTTC CASSLGYSETQYF
NA NA TRBJ2-5 TRBV28 TGTGCCAGCAGTTCCGCAAACCAAGAGACCCAGTACTTC CASSSANQETQYF
NA NA TRBJ1-4 TRBV9 TGTGCCAGCAGCGTATCGGGAGACATCTATGAAAAACTGTTTTTT CASSVSGDIYEKLFF
NA NA TRBJ1-2 TRBV5-4 TGTGCCAGCAGCTCCAGACGGGATGGCTATGGCTACACCTTC CASSSRRDGYGYTF
TRBD1 NA TRBJ1-2 TRBV5-1 TGCGCCAGCAGCTTATTCGGACAGGACCGTGGCTACACCTTC CASSLFGQDRGYTF
NA once TRBJ1-1 TRBV5-1 TGCGCCAGCAGCCAGACGGGTCAGGGGTCGAACACTGAAGCTTTCTTT CASSQTGQGSNTEAFF
TRBD2 NA TRBJ2-5 TRBV2 TGTGCCAGCAGTGAAGGCCTGGGGAGCGGGGGTAGGAAGACCCAGTACTTC CASSEGLGSGGRKTQYF
TRBD1 NA TRBJ2-1 TRBV5-8 TGTGCCAGCCCTGGGACAGGGATGGAGTTCTTC CASPGTGMEFF